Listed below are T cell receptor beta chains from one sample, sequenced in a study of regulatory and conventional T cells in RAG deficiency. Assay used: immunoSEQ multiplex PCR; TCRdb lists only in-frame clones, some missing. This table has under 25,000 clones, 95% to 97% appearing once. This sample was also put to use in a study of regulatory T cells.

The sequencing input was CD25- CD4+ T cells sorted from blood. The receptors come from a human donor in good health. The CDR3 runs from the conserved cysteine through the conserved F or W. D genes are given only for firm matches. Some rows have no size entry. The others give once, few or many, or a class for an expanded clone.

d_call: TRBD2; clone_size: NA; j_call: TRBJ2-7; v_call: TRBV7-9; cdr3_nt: TGTGCCAGCAGCTTACGGTCGGGGGGCTCCTACGAGCAGTACTTC; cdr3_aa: CASSLRSGGSYEQYF
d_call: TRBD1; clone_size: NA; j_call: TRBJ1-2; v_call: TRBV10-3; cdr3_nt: TGTGCCATCAGTGTGGGGCAGGGGGACATCGGCTACACCTTC; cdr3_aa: CAISVGQGDIGYTF
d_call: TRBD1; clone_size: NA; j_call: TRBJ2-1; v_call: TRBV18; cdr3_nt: TGTGCCAGCTCACAGAGGACAGGGGAGGTAAATGAGCAGTTCTTC; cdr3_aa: CASSQRTGEVNEQFF
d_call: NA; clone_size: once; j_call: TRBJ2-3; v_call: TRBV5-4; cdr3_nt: TGTGCCAGCAGCTTGGGCGGCGGGGCGAGCACAGATACGCAGTATTTT; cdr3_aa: CASSLGGGASTDTQYF
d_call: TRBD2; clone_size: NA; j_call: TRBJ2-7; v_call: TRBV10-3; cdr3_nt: TGTGCCATCAGTGTTACAACGGGGGGCTACGAGCAGTACTTC; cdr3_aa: CAISVTTGGYEQYF
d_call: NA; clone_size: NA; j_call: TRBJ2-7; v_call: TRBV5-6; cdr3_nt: TGTGCCAGCAGCCCCGCACAGGGTTACTCTCCAAGGGCCTACGAGCAGTACTTC; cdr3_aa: CASSPAQGYSPRAYEQYF
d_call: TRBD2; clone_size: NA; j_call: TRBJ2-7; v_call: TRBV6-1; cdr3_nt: TGTGCCAGCAGTGAAGCGGGAGGGGCAGGGTACTACGAGCAGTACTTC; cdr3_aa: CASSEAGGAGYYEQYF
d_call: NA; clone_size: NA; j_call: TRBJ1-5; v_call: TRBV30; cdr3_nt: TGTGCCTGGAGCCCAGGGGCCAACAATCAGCCCCAGCATTTT; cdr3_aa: CAWSPGANNQPQHF
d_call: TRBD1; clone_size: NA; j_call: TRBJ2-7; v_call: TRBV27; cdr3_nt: TGTGCCAGCAGTTTTAAGACAGGGGCCACCTACGAGCAGTACTTC; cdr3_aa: CASSFKTGATYEQYF
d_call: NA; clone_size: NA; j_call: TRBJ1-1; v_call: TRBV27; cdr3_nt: TGTGCCAGTAGTTTGAGATTGAACACTGAAGCTTTCTTT; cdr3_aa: CASSLRLNTEAFF
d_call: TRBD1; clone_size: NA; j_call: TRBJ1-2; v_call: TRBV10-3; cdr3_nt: TGTGCCATCAGTGGACAGGGGACTAACTATGGCTACACCTTC; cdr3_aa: CAISGQGTNYGYTF
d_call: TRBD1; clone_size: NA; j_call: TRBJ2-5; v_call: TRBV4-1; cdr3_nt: TGCGCCAGCAGCCAGTCCCGGGACAGGGGAAAGCAAGAGACCCAGTACTTC; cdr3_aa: CASSQSRDRGKQETQYF
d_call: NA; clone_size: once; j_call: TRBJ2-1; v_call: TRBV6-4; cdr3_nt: TGTGCCAGGGATGAGGACAGCCCCTCCTACAATGAGCAGTTCTTC; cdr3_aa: CARDEDSPSYNEQFF
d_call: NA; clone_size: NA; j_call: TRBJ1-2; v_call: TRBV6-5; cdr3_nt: TGTGCCAGCAGTTACTCGGCAGGGTTTGGCTACACCTTC; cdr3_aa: CASSYSAGFGYTF
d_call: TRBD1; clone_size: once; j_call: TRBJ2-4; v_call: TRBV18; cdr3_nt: TGTGCCAGCTCACCACCGGGACAGCTACTAGCCAAAAACATTCAGTACTTC; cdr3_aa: CASSPPGQLLAKNIQYF
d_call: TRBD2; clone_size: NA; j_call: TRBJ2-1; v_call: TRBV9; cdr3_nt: TGTGCCAGCAGCGTCAGACTAGCGGGGGGGCGGGATGAGCAGTTCTTC; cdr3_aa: CASSVRLAGGRDEQFF
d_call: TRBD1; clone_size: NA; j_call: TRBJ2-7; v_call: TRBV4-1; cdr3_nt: TGCGCCAGCAGCCAGTACATTTCGACAGGGGCATACTCCTACGAGCAGTACTTC; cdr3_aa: CASSQYISTGAYSYEQYF
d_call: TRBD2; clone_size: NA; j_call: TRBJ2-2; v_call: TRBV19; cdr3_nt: TGTGCCAGTACACCGGGACTAGCGGGGGGTAAGAACACCGGGGAGCTGTTTTTT; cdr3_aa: CASTPGLAGGKNTGELFF
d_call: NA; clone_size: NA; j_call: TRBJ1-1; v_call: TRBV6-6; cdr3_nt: TGTGCCAGCGGGTTTGGGCAGGCTGAAGCTTTCTTT; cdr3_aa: CASGFGQAEAFF
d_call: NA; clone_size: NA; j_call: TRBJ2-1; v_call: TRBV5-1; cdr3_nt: TGCGCCAGCAGCTTCCGGGGGAATGAGCAGTTCTTC; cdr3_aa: CASSFRGNEQFF
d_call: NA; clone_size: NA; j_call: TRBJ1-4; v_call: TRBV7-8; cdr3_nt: TGTGCCAGCAGCCCACAACAGGGAAAACTGTTTTTT; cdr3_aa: CASSPQQGKLFF
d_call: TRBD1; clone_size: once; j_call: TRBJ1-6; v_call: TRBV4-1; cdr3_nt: TGCGCCAGCAGCCAAGAAAGTAAAATGACAGGGAATAATTCACCCCTCCACTTT; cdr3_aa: CASSQESKMTGNNSPLHF
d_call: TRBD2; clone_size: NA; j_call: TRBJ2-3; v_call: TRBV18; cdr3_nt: TGTGCCAGCTCACCGTTCCCCGGGGGGAACACAGATACGCAGTATTTT; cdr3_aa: CASSPFPGGNTDTQYF
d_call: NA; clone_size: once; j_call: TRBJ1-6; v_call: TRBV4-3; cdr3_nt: TGCGCCAGCAGCCAAGATATTGAGCCTAATAATTCACCCCTCCACTTT; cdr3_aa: CASSQDIEPNNSPLHF
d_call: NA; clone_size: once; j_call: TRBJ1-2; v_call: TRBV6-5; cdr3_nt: TGTGCCAGCAGTTACGGTGGCACCCGCTATGGCTACACCTTC; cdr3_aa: CASSYGGTRYGYTF
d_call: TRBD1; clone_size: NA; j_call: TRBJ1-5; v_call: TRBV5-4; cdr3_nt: TGTGCCAGCAGTTCGGGACAGGGGTTCAATCAGCCCCAGCATTTT; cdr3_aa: CASSSGQGFNQPQHF
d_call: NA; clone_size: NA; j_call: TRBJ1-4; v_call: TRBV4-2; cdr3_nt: TGTGCCAGCAGCCGCGCTGGGAGAAACAAAGATGAAAAACTGTTTTTT; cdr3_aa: CASSRAGRNKDEKLFF